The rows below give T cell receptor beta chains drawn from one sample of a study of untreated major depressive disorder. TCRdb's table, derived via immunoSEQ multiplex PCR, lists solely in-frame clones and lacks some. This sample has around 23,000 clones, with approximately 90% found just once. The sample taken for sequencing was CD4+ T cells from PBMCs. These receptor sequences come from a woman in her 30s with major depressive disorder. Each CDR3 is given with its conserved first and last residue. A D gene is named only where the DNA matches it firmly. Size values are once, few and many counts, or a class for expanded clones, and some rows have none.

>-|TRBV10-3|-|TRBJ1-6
TGTGCCATCAGTGAGACCGGGGTCCGGGGATCACCCCTCCACTTT
CAISETGVRGSPLHF
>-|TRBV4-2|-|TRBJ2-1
TGTGCCAGCAGCCAAGTCGGCGTGGGGCCTCGAAAGTTCTTC
CASSQVGVGPRKFF
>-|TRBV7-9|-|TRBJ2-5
TGTGCCAGCAGCTTAGTAGGTGTTGGCCAAGAGACCCAGTACTTC
CASSLVGVGQETQYF
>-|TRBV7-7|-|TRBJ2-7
TGTGCTAGCAGCTGGCAGCCCTCAACCGAGCAGTACTTC
CASSWQPSTEQYF
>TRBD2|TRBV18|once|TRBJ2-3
TGTGCCAGCTCACCACCCGGGAGGGGTTCAGATACGCAGTATTTT
CASSPPGRGSDTQYF
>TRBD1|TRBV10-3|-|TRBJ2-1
TGTGCCATCAGTGGTACCGGGACAGGGAAAGGCAATGAGCAGTTCTTC
CAISGTGTGKGNEQFF
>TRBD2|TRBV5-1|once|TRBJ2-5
TGCGCCAGCAGCTCGGGGGTCCTAGCGGGAGGACAGGGGACCCAGTACTTC
CASSSGVLAGGQGTQYF
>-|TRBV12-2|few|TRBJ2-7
TGTGCAAGTCGCTTAGAGGGACTAGCCTACGAGCAGTACTTC
CASRLEGLAYEQYF
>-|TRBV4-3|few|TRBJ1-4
TGCGCCAGCAGCCAAGGGCAGGGCCTTGAAAAACTGTTTTTT
CASSQGQGLEKLFF
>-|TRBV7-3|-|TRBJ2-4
TGTGCCAGCAGCTTATTTTGGGGCAGGAACATTCAGTACTTC
CASSLFWGRNIQYF
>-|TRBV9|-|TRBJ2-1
TGTGCCAGCAGCGTAGGGACCTCGGATGAGCAGTTCTTC
CASSVGTSDEQFF
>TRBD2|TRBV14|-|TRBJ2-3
TGTGCCAGCAGCCAGGACCCCTGGATAGCGGGAGTATTTAGGGGATCGAGGGATACGCAGTATTTT
CASSQDPWIAGVFRGSRDTQYF
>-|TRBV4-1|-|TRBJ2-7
TGCGCCAGCAGCCAAGATGCTTTAGGCAGGGCGCAGTACTTC
CASSQDALGRAQYF
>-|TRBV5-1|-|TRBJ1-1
TGCGCCAGCAGCTCTACTACAGTCGGAACTGAAGCTTTCTTT
CASSSTTVGTEAFF
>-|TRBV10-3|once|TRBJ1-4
TGTGCCATCAGTGAAGGGGGGGGTAATGAAAAACTGTTTTTT
CAISEGGGNEKLFF
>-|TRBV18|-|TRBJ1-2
TGTGCCAGCTCCCAACAGGGCAACTATGGCTACACCTTC
CASSQQGNYGYTF
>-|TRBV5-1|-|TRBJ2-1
TGCGCCAGCAGCTTGGCCGGGGTAACCCAGTTCTTC
CASSLAGVTQFF
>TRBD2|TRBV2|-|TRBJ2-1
TGTGCCAGCACAAGGACTAGCGGTTACAATGAGCAGTTCTTC
CASTRTSGYNEQFF
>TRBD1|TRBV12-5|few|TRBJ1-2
TGTGCTAGTGGTTTGTGGGACAGCTATGGCTACACCTTC
CASGLWDSYGYTF
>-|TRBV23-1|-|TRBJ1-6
TGCGCCAGCAGTCAATCTAGGGTGGAACCTTTTTGTTCACCCCTCCACTTT
CASSQSRVEPFCSPLHF
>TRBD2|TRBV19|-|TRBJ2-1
TGTGCCAGTAGTATGGGCGGGGGGCCCTACAATGAGCAGTTCTTC
CASSMGGGPYNEQFF
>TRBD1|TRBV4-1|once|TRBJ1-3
TGCGCCAGCAGCCTACAAACAGCCAGGGGGTCTGGAAACACCATATATTTT
CASSLQTARGSGNTIYF
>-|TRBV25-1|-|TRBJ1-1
TGTGCCAGCAGAGAGGGTACGGCGGCTTTCTTT
CASREGTAAFF
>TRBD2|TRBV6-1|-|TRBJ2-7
TGTGCCAGCAGTGAAATTCTAGCGGGAGGGAGCGAGCAGTACTTC
CASSEILAGGSEQYF
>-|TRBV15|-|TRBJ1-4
TGTGCCACCAGCAGAGACGAAAAACTGTTTTTT
CATSRDEKLFF
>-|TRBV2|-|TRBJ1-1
TGTGCCAGCAGGAGGGACACCCTGAGGACTGAAGCTTTCTTT
CASRRDTLRTEAFF